These 4 T cell receptor beta chains were all obtained from the same sample, sequenced in a study of blood T cell repertoires in COVID-19. Data came from immunoSEQ multiplex PCR; TCRdb stores just in-frame clones and leaves some out. The data contain about 100,000 clones, around 93% of them singletons. The sequenced material came from peripheral blood. The receptors were gathered from a man aged 45-65 years with acute or convalescent COVID-19.

This clone came up once. V gene TRBV7-6 combines with J gene TRBJ2-1; 11 bases are shared with TRBD2. Looked up from germline, CDR1 is SGHVS and CDR2 is FNYEAQ. CDR3 length: 18 amino acids. J lost 8 bases, V lost 5 bases, and 17 bases had no gene match. The CDR3 DNA reads TGTGCCAGCAGCCCCGACGAGCGGGGTAGCGGGGGGGCCTATGAGCAGTTCTTC. Residues: CASSPDERGSGGAYEQFF.

This sequence joins TRBV2 and TRBJ1-5; D might be TRBD1 (6 bases). The CDR3 loop spans 16 amino acids. Deletions cut 6 bases from V and 6 bases from J, with 21 bases between. Germline V CDR1 and CDR2: SNHLY, FYNNEI. This CDR3 is CASRKSSRGGPQPQHF. CDR3 in DNA: TGTGCCAGCAGAAAATCCAGCAGGGGAGGGCCTCAGCCCCAGCATTTT.

The gene calls are TRBV27 and TRBJ1-6; 9 nucleotides agree with TRBD1. V was pared by 5 bases and J by 7 bases, with 9 bases of the junction left unmatched. This CDR3 comprises 16 residues. CDR1 and CDR2 from the germline V gene are MNHEY and SMNVEV (reference sequence). The CDR3 region is CASSLQMDRGNSPLHF. CDR3 sequence (DNA): TGTGCCAGCAGTCTACAGATGGACAGGGGAAATTCACCCCTCCACTTT.

The V gene is TRBV6-1, the J gene TRBJ1-5, with unresolved D. This CDR3 comprises 13 residues. Trimming pared 3 bases from V and 0 bases from J, leaving 3 bases between. Per germline, CDR1 MNHNS and CDR2 SASEGT. The CDR3 is CASSEASNQPQHF. The DNA of the CDR3 is TGTGCCAGCAGTGAGGCTAGCAATCAGCCCCAGCATTTT.